One and the same sample provided the 18 T cell receptor beta chains below, sequenced in a study of tumor-infiltrating lymphocytes in localized non-small cell lung cancer. Assay used: immunoSEQ multiplex PCR; TCRdb lists only in-frame clones, some missing. The table shows 20,000 to 25,000 clones, with more than 75% occurring only once. The sample comprised lung tumor tissue. The receptors were sampled from a human donor with non-small cell lung cancer.

This clone was observed a single time. This sequence joins TRBV6-1 and TRBJ2-3; perhaps TRBD2 as D (5 bases). The V end lost 7 bases, the J end lost 1 base, and 15 bases lay between the germline ends. Germline V gene sequence: CDR1 MNHNS, CDR2 SASEGT. The CDR3 has 15 amino acids. The CDR3 here is CASTPRGWGTDTQYF. The CDR3 nucleotides read TGTGCCAGCACCCCCCGCGGGTGGGGCACAGATACGCAGTATTTT.

V usage is TRBV30 and J usage is TRBJ1-1; D unclear. V lost 8 bases and J 1 base, leaving 5 bases between the germline ends. The length of the CDR3 is 10 residues. Germline-derived CDR1 and CDR2 are GTSNPN and SVGIG (reference sequence). DNA of the CDR3: TGTGCCCAAGGGAACACTGAAGCTTTCTTT. Protein: CAQGNTEAFF.

This chain uses TRBV2 with TRBJ2-1; 7 bases map to TRBD1. The V and J ends lost 4 bases and 12 bases, in that order; junction bases with no gene match: 9. CDR3 length equals 13 residues. Germline V gives CDR1 SNHLY, CDR2 FYNNEI. The CDR3 DNA reads as TGTGCCAGCAGTGTTAAGGGACAGCAAGGGCAGTTCTTC. It encodes CASSVKGQQGQFF.

The chain combines TRBV7-2 with TRBJ1-3; D call uncertain. The CDR3 has 12 amino acids. The V gene lost 7 bases and the J gene lost 9 bases, with 13 bases spanning the gap. Germline assignment: CDR1 SGHTA and CDR2 FQGNSA. This chain's CDR3 is CASTIRPGTIYF. The DNA for the CDR3 is TGTGCCAGCACAATAAGACCGGGCACCATATATTTT.

The chain is built from TRBV7-9 and TRBJ2-3; D gene uncertain. Trimming removed 1 base at V and 6 bases at J, with 11 bases between. CDR1 and CDR2 from the germline V gene are SEHNR and FQNEAQ (reference sequence). This CDR3 is built from 14 residues. In DNA form, the CDR3 reads TGTGCCAGCAGCTTAGAGAGGTCGACGGATACGCAGTATTTT. It encodes CASSLERSTDTQYF.

J is TRBJ2-1 and V is TRBV2; TRBD1 aligns across 9 bases. With 5 bases clipped from V and 6 bases from J, the junction kept 8 bases outside the gene matches. This CDR3 spans 15 amino acids. Germline lookup yields CDR1 SNHLY and CDR2 FYNNEI. The CDR3 is CASSLGTGHPNEQFF. The CDR3, as DNA: TGTGCCAGCAGTCTCGGGACAGGGCATCCCAATGAGCAGTTCTTC.

This rearrangement joins TRBV28 to TRBJ2-2; D may be TRBD1 (6 bases). The CDR3 runs to 15 residues. Per the germline V gene, CDR1 is MDHEN and CDR2 is SYDVKM. V dropped 7 bases and J dropped 2 bases, with 14 bases sitting between them. The CDR3: CASKATQGNTGELFF. CDR3 DNA: TGTGCCAGCAAAGCGACACAGGGTAACACCGGGGAGCTGTTTTTT.

V usage is TRBV7-2 and J usage is TRBJ2-1; D is possibly TRBD1 (6 bases). The CDR3 consists of 15 residues. Deletions cut 1 base from V and 4 bases from J, with 11 bases between. Germline CDR1 reads SGHTA; CDR2 reads FQGNSA. Here the CDR3 reads CASSLGGLKYNEQFF. The CDR3 nucleotides are TGTGCCAGCAGCTTAGGGGGGCTGAAGTACAATGAGCAGTTCTTC.

This chain connects TRBV14 to TRBJ2-7; possible D gene TRBD1, 6 bases. The CDR3 totals 12 residues. Germline V CDR1 and CDR2: SGHDN, FVKESK. V lost 3 bases and J 6 bases, leaving 9 bases between the germline ends. The CDR3 bases are TGTGCCAGCAGCCATAACAGGGTCGAGCAGTACTTC. Amino acid sequence: CASSHNRVEQYF.

The CDR3: CASTGGGKTQYF. CDR3 nucleotide sequence: TGTGCCAGCACAGGGGGAGGGAAGACCCAGTACTTC. The chain uses TRBV6-5 and TRBJ2-5, with D perhaps TRBD1 or TRBD2 (7 bases each). This CDR3 contains 12 residues. Germline V gene lookup returns CDR1 MNHEY and CDR2 SVGAGI. V was pared by 7 bases and J by 6 bases, with 12 bases between.

CDR3 coding DNA: TGTGCCAGCAGTGTTAAGGGGGCGAATGAGCAGTTCTTC. This sequence encodes CASSVKGANEQFF. This sequence joins TRBV6-1 and TRBJ2-1; 7 nucleotides match TRBD1. Germline V gene lookup returns CDR1 MNHNS and CDR2 SASEGT. Trimming cost V 4 bases and J 7 bases; bases outside gene matches: 4. The length of the CDR3 is 13 residues.

The chain recombines TRBV30 with TRBJ1-3; D not resolved. Germline V lookup: CDR1 GTSNPN, CDR2 SVGIG (reference sequence). CDR3 length: 17 residues. Trimming cost V 3 bases and J 0 bases, with 18 bases left between them. The CDR3 loop is CAWSLGGVKSSGNTIYF. The CDR3 DNA is TGTGCCTGGAGCCTTGGCGGGGTAAAGAGCTCTGGAAACACCATATATTTT.

This sequence joins TRBV5-6 and TRBJ2-4; 11 bases map to TRBD2. Per the germline V gene, CDR1 is SGHDT and CDR2 is YYEEEE. Trimming took 2 bases from V and 0 from J; bases not matched to a gene: 4. This CDR3 contains 17 residues. CDR3 sequence (DNA): TGTGCCAGCAGCTTCATAGCGGGAGGGACAGCCAAAAACATTCAGTACTTC. Protein: CASSFIAGGTAKNIQYF.

The chain carries TRBV11-2 and TRBJ1-3; D unresolved. The CDR3 has 13 residues. In germline, CDR1 is SGHAT, CDR2 FQNNGV. Trimming removed 5 bases from V and 4 bases from J, with 9 bases in between. This CDR3 reads CASSEGYGNTIYF. In DNA form, the CDR3 reads TGTGCCAGCAGCGAGGGCTACGGAAACACCATATATTTT.

Of note for this clone: At one end, the junction sequence differs from germline, possibly due to a read error. This sequence joins TRBV12-5 and TRBJ2-5; D call uncertain. The germline CDR1 and CDR2 sequences are LGHNT and FRNRAP. The CDR3 is 11 amino acids. CDR3 coding DNA: TGTGCTAGTGGTTTTGGAGAGAGCCAGTACTTC. Amino acids: CASGFGESQYF.

This clone was detected once. The chain employs TRBV10-1 and TRBJ2-7, with no clear D. With 1 base removed from V and 9 bases from J, the gap between germline ends came to 7 bases. Germline-derived CDR1 and CDR2 are WNHNN and SYGVQD (reference sequence). The CDR3 sequence is 11 residues long. CDR3 in DNA: TGCGCCAGCAGTGAGTTTAGTTTGCAGTACTTC. Protein: CASSEFSLQYF.

The rearrangement uses TRBV6-5 and TRBJ1-2; 7 nucleotides match TRBD1. Germline CDR1 is MNHEY and CDR2 is SVGAGI. J was trimmed by 5 bases and V by 2 bases; bases with no gene match: 2. The CDR3 extends over 13 amino acids. The CDR3 nucleotides read TGTGCCAGCAGTTACGTGACAGGGTATGGCTACACCTTC. Protein product: CASSYVTGYGYTF.

This clone appeared a single time. The V gene is TRBV5-1, the J gene TRBJ2-3; TRBD2 aligns across 10 bases. V gave up 3 bases and J gave up 6 bases; unmatched junction bases: 7. Germline V gene data show CDR1 as SGHRS and CDR2 as YFSETQ. This CDR3 spans 15 amino acids. This CDR3 is CASSSGLAGADTQYF. The DNA of the CDR3 is TGCGCCAGCAGCTCGGGGCTAGCGGGAGCGGATACGCAGTATTTT.